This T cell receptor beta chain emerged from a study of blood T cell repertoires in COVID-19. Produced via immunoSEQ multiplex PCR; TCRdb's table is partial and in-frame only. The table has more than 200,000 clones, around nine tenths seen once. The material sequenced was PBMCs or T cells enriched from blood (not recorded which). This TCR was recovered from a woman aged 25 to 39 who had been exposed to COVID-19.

As DNA, the CDR3 is TGTGCCAGCAAAGAAAGTGGGCCAGTGGAGACCCAGTACTTC. This gives the protein CASKESGPVETQYF. The rearrangement joins TRBV25-1 to TRBJ2-5; no reliable D call. The CDR3 runs 14 residues. Trimming took off 7 bases at V and 5 bases at J, with 17 bases between the two ends. The germline gives CDR1 MGHDK, CDR2 SYGVNS. Based on the CDR3 plus reference TRBV25-1 and TRBJ2-5, the full variable domain is EADIYQTPRYLVIGTGKKITLECSQTMGHDKMYWYQQDPGMELHLIHYSYGVNSTEKGDLSSESTVSRIRTEHFPLTLESARPSHTSQYLCASKESGPVETQYFGPGTRLLVL.